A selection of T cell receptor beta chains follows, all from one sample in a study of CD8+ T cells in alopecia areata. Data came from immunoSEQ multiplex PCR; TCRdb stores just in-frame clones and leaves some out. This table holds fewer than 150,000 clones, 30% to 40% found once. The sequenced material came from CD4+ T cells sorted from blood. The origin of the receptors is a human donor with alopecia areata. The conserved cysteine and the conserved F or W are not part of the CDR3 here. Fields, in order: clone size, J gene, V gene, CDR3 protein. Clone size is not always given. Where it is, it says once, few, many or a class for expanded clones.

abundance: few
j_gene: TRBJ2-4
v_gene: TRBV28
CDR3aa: ASSSPTQGKD

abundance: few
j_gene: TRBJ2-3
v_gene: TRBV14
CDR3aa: ASSPDGVSTDTQY

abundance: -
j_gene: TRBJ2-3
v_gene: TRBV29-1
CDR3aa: SPGSDTDTQY

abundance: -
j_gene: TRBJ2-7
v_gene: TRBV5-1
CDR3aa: ASSLGGHEQY

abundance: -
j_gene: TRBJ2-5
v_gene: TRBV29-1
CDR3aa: SVRPSRETQY

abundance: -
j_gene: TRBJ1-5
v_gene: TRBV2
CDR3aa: ASSEALRGGGQPQH

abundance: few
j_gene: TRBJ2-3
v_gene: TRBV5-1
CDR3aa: ASSPTGEDTQY

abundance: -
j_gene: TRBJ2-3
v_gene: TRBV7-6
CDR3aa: ASSLGVGITDTQY

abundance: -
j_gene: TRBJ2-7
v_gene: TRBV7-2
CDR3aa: ASSSAQASEQY

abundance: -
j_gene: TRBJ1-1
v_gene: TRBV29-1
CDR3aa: SARQPNTEAF

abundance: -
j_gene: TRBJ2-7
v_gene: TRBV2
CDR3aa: ASTGQGYHEQY

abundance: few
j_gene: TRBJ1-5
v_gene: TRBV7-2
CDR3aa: ASSLPPGLGNQPQH

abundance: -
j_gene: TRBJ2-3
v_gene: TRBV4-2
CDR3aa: ASSQEVLAGPTDTQY

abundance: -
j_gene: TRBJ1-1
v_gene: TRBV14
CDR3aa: ASSQAGMNTEAF

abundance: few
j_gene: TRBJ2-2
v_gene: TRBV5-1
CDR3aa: ASSWGQGTGELF

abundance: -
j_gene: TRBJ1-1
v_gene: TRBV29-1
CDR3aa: SASNTEAF

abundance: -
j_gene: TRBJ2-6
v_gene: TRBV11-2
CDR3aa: ASSFRSSGANVLT

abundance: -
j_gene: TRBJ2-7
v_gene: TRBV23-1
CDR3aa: ASSRTGGKEQY

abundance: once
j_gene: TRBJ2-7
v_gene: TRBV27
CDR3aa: ASSIRGRREQY

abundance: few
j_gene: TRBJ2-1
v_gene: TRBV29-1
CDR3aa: SADPRGQNNEQF

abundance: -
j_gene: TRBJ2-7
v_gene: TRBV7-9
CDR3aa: ASSLVYEQY

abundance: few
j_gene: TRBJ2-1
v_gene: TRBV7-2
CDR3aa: ASSLSGSGSYNEQF

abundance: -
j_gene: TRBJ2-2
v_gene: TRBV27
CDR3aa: ASSSVVASGRGVGELF